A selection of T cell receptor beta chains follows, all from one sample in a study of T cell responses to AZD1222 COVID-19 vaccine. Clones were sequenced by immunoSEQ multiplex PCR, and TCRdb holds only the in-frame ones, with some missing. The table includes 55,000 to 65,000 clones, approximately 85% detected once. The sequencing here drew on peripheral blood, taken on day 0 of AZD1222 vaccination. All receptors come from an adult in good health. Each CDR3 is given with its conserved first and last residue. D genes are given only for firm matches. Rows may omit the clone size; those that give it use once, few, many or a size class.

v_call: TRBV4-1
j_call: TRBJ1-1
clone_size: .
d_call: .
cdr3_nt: TGCGCCAGCAGCCCAACAGACGGGGGAATGAACACTGAAGCTTTCTTT
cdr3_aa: CASSPTDGGMNTEAFF

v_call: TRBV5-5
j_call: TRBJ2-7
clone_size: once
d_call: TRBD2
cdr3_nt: TGTGCCAGCAGCCCGGGGGGGGGAGTCTACGAGCAGTACTTC
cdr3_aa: CASSPGGGVYEQYF

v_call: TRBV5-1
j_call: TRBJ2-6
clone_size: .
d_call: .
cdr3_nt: TGCGCCAGCAGCTTGTCGGACGTGGCATCTGGGGCCAACGTCCTGACTTTC
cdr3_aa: CASSLSDVASGANVLTF

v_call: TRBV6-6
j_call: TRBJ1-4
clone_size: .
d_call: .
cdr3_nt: TGTGCCAGCAGAACGGGAGCTCTTACTAATGAAAAACTGTTTTTT
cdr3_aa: CASRTGALTNEKLFF

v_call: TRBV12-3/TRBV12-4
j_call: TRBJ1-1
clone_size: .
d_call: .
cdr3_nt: TGTGCCAGCAGTCCCGAGTACAGCTATGAAGCTTTCTTT
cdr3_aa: CASSPEYSYEAFF

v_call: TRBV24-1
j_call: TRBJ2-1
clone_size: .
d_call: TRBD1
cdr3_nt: TGTGCCACCAGCAGACAGGGTAGCTCCTACAATGAGCAGTTCTTC
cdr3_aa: CATSRQGSSYNEQFF

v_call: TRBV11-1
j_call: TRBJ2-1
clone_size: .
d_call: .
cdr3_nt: TGTGCCAGCAGCTTAGAGGGGGGCTCCTACAATGAGCAGTTCTTC
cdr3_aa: CASSLEGGSYNEQFF

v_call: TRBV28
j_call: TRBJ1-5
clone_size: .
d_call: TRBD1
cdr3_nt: TGTGCCAGCAGCCCATGGGAAGTTGACCGGGACAGGGGTCCGGGGCAGCCCCAGCATTTT
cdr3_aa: CASSPWEVDRDRGPGQPQHF

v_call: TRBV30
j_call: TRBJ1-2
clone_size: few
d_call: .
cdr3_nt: TGTGCCTACAGTGGGGGGGGAGCTAACTATGGCTACACCTTC
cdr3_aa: CAYSGGGANYGYTF

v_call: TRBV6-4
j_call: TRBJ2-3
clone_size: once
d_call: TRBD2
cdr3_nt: TGTGCCAGCAGTATTAGCGGGGGGGCAGCAGATACGCAGTATTTT
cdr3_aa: CASSISGGAADTQYF

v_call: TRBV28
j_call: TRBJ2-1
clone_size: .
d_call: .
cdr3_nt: TGTGCCAGCAGCACCTTAGCAGGGGGGCCCTACAATGAGCAGTTCTTC
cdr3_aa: CASSTLAGGPYNEQFF

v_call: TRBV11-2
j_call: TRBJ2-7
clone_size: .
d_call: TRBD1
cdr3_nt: TGTGCCAGCAGCCCAACCCCGGGACAGGTCTCCTACGAGCAGTACTTC
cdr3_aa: CASSPTPGQVSYEQYF

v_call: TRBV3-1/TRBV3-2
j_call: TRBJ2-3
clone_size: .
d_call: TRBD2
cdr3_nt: TGTGCCAGCAGCCCTCTCCCCCTTTTAGCGGGGGGGAGGACAGATACGCAGTATTTT
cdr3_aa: CASSPLPLLAGGRTDTQYF

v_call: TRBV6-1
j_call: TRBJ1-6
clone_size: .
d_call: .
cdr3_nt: TGTGCCAGCAGTGAACAGATTTATAATTCACCCCTCCACTTT
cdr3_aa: CASSEQIYNSPLHF

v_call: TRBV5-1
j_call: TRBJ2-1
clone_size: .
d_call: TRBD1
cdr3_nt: TGCGCCAGCAGCTGGACAGGGGGCAACAATGAGCAGTTCTTC
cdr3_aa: CASSWTGGNNEQFF

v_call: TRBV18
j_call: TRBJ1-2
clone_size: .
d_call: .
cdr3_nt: TGTGCCAGCTCACCATCGGCAGGAGCCTATGGCTACACCTTC
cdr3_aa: CASSPSAGAYGYTF

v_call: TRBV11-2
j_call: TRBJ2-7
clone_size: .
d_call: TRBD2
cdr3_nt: TGTGCCAGCAGAGAGACTAGCGGGGGGCTCTACGAGCAGTACTTC
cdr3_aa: CASRETSGGLYEQYF

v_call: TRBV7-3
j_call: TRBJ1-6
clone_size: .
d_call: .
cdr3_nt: TGTGCCAGCAGCTTAGGGCCGGGGAATTCACCCCTCCACTTT
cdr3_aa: CASSLGPGNSPLHF

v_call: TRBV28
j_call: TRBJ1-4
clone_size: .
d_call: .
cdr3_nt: TGTGCCAGCAGTGAGCCCGCAACTAATGAAAAACTGTTTTTT
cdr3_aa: CASSEPATNEKLFF

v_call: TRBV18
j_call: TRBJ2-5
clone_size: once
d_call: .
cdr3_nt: TGTGCCAGCTCACCTGGACACGTTGAGGAGACCCAGTACTTC
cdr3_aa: CASSPGHVEETQYF

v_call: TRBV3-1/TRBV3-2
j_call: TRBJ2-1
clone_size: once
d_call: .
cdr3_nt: TGTGCCAGCAGCCAAGATCCGGGGAGCTCCTACAATGAGCAGTTCTTC
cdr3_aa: CASSQDPGSSYNEQFF

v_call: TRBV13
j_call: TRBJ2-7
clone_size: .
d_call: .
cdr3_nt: TGTGCCAGCAGGGTAGGCCGAGCCACCTACGAGCAGTACTTC
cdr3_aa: CASRVGRATYEQYF

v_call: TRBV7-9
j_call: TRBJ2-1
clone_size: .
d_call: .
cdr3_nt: TGTGCCAGCAGCGCACCTAACTTCGGGTACAATGAGCAGTTCTTC
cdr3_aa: CASSAPNFGYNEQFF

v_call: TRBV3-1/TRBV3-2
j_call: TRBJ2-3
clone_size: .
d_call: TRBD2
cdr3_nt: TGTGCCAGCAGCCAGTACCAATTACTAGCGGGGGGCACAGATACGCAGTATTTT
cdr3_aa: CASSQYQLLAGGTDTQYF

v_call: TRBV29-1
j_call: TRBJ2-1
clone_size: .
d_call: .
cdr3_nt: TGCAGCGTTGAAGGGGACATTTACGGGGACAATGAGCAGTTCTTC
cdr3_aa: CSVEGDIYGDNEQFF

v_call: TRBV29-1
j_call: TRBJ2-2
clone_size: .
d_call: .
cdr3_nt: TGCAGCGTCAATGACAGGCGGAACACCGGGGAGCTGTTTTTT
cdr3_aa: CSVNDRRNTGELFF

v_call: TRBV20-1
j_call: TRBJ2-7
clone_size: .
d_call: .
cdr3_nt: TGCAGTGCTAGTGACCTAGCCGTTTACGAGCAGTACTTC
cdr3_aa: CSASDLAVYEQYF

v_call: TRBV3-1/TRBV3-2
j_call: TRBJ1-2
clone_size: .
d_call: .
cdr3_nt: TGTGCCAGCAGCCAAGCCGGTTCTGACTATGGCTACACCTTC
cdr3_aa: CASSQAGSDYGYTF

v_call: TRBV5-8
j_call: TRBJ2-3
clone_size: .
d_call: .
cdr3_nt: TGTGCCAGCAGCTCCCCTAACAGGGGGGGAGCAGATACGCAGTATTTT
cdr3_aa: CASSSPNRGGADTQYF

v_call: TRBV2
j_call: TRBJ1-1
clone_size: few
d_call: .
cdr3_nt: TGTGCCAGCAGTGAATTGGGAGGTGTTGAAGCTTTCTTT
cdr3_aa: CASSELGGVEAFF

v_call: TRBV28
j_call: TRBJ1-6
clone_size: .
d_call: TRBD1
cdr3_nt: TGTGCCAGCAGTTTACCCCATAAGGGGGCCGTCTATAATTCACCCCTCCACTTT
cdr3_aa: CASSLPHKGAVYNSPLHF

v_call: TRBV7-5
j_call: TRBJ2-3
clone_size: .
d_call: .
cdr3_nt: TGTGCCAGAAGCTTAGGGTGTACCAGAACGTATTTT
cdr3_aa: CARSLGCTRTYF

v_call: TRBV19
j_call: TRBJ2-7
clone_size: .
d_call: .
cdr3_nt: TGTGCCAGTAGTACGCTCCCCGGACAGCCAGAGCAGTACTTC
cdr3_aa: CASSTLPGQPEQYF

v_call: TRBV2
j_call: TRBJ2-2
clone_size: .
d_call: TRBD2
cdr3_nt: TGTGCCAGCAGTGAGGGACTAGCGGGGGTAAACACCGGGGAGCTGTTTTTT
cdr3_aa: CASSEGLAGVNTGELFF

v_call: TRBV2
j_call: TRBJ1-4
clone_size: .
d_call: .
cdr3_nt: TGTGCCAGCAGTGATTTTGTGGGAAAACTGTTTTTT
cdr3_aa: CASSDFVGKLFF

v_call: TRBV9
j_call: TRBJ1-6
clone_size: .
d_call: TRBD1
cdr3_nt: TGTGCCAGCAGCGCCGGACAGGGGGGTTCACCCCTCCACTTT
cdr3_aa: CASSAGQGGSPLHF

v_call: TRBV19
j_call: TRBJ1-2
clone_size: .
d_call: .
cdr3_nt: TGTGCCAGTAGTATAGATCTCGGCAGAGAGGACGGCTACACCTTC
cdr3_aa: CASSIDLGREDGYTF

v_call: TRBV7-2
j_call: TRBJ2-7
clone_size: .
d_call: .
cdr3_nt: TGTGCCAGCAGCCCCTCCCTAGGAACCCGCCCCTACGAGCAGTACTTC
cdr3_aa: CASSPSLGTRPYEQYF

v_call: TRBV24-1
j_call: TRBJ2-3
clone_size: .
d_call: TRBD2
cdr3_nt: TGTGCCACCAGTGATTTAAGCGGGGAAACAGGTAACACAGATACGCAGTATTTT
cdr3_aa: CATSDLSGETGNTDTQYF

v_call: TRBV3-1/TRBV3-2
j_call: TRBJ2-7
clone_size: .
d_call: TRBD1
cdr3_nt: TGTGCCAGCAGCCAAGGGACAGGGCGTGTAGACGAGCAGTACTTC
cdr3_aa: CASSQGTGRVDEQYF

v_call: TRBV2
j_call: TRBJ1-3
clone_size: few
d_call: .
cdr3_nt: TGTGCCAGCAAGGGGTACCAGTGGCCAACTGGAAACACCATATATTTT
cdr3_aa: CASKGYQWPTGNTIYF

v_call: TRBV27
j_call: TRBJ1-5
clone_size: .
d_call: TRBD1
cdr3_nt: TGTGCCAGCAGTACCCGACAGGGCGGTTTAATTGGCAATCAGCCCCAGCATTTT
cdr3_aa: CASSTRQGGLIGNQPQHF

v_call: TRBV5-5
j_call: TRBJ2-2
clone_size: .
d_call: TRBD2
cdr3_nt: TGTGCCAGCAGCCATCCGGGACTAGGTTATACCGGGGAGCTGTTTTTT
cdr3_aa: CASSHPGLGYTGELFF

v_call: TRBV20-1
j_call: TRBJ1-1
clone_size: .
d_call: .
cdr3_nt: TGCAGTGCTTGGGAGAACACTGAAGCTTTCTTT
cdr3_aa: CSAWENTEAFF

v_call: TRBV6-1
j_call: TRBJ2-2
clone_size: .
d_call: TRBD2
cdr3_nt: TGTGCCAGCAGTGAAGAAACCAGCGGGGGTTACGCCGGGGAGCTGTTTTTT
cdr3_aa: CASSEETSGGYAGELFF

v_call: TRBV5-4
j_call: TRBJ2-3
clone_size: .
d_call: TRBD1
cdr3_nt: TGTGCCAGCAGCCGGACAGGGGAGACAGATACGCAGTATTTT
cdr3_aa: CASSRTGETDTQYF

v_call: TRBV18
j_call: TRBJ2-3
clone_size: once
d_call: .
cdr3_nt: TGTGCCAGCTCACCGGGGGCTAGCACAGATACGCAGTATTTT
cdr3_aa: CASSPGASTDTQYF

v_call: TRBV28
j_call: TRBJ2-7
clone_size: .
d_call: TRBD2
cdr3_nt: TGTGCCAGCAGGCCGGGACTAGGTCAGGGCTACGAGCAGTACTTC
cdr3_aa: CASRPGLGQGYEQYF

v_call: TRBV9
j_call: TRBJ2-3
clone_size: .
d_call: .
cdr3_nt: TGTGCCAGCCAGGGGAACACAGATACGCAGTATTTT
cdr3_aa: CASQGNTDTQYF

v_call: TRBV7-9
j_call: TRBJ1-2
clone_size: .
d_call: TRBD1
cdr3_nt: TGTGCCAGCAGCTTAACAGGGGGCGCGAGAAACTATGGCTACACCTTC
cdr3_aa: CASSLTGGARNYGYTF

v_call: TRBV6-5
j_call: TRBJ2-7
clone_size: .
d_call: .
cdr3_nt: TGTGCCAGCAGCCAGCGCGGGGAGGACTACGAGCAGTACTTC
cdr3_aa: CASSQRGEDYEQYF

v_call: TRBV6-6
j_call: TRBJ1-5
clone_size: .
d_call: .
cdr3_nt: TGTGCCAGCAGTTTGGACAATCAGCCCCAGCATTTT
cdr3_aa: CASSLDNQPQHF

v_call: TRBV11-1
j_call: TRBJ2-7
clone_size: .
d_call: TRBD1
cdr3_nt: TGTGCCACAGGGACAGACTCCTACGAGCAGTACTTC
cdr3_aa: CATGTDSYEQYF

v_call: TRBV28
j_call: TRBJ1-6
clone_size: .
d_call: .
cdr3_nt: TGTGCCAGCACCGAAATGGGACAATGGTCGTCCCCCCTCCACTTT
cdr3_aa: CASTEMGQWSSPLHF

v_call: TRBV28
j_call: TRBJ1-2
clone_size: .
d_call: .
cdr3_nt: TGTGCCAGCAGTTTTACAGTCTATGGCTACACCTTC
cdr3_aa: CASSFTVYGYTF

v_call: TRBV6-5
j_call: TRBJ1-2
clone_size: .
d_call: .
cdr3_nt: TGTGCCAGCAGTTACTGGGGCAGCTCTCCACTCCATGGCTACACCTTC
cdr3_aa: CASSYWGSSPLHGYTF

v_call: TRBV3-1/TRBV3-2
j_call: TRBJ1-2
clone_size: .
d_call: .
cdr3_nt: TGTGCCAGCAGCCCGGCAGGTATCGATGGCTACACCTTC
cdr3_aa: CASSPAGIDGYTF

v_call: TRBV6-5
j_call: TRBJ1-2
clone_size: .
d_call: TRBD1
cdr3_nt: TGTGCCAGCAGCCCGACAGGGGGAAATAACTATGGCTACACCTTC
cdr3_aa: CASSPTGGNNYGYTF

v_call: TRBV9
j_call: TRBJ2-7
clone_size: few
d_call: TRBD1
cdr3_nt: TGTGCCAGCAGCGTAGCTATGGGACAGGGAGAGTACGAGCAGTACTTC
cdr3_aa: CASSVAMGQGEYEQYF

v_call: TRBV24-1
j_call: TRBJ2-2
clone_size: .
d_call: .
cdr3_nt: TGTGCCACCAGTCCCCCAAGGGACACCGGGGAGCTGTTTTTT
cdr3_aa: CATSPPRDTGELFF